This T cell receptor beta chain was profiled in a study of cytomegalovirus exposure and HLA in healthy donors. Study-wide points: Data from an earlier analysis indicated that most TCR beta V segments were productive either about 87% or about 30% of the time. The study recorded 150 to 200 TCR beta chains that were cytomegalovirus-associated.

Trimming left V 2 bases short and J 4 bases short, with 9 bases between. The CDR3 contains 13 residues. Germline V gene data show CDR1 as SGHRS and CDR2 as YFSETQ. Concerning this clone: What it binds is unknown.

A multiplex PCR was run with 60 Vbeta primers and 13 Jbeta primers. Per the original methods: Later work found around 72 million unique TCR beta chains, with roughly 11 million shared. Clones were sequenced by immunoSEQ multiplex PCR, and TCRdb holds only the in-frame ones, with some missing. The D gene and trimming were derived from the DNA, and the V and J assignments and clone size from that table. The sample lists some 120,000 clones, around 80% seen once, with about 1.8% in the top ten. V is TRBV5-1 and J is TRBJ1-2, with D unresolved. Sample: PBMCs. This receptor was taken from a middle-aged man in good health and CMV-seronegative. CDR3 residues: CASSLTQLYGYTF. As DNA, the CDR3 is TGCGCCAGCAGCTTAACACAGCTCTATGGCTACACCTTC.